This T cell receptor (beta chain) is drawn from a study of blood T cell repertoires in COVID-19. The CDR3 totals 20 residues. Losses at the gene ends were 2 bases for V and 3 bases for J; bases not matched to a gene: 14. CDR1 is GTSNPN and CDR2 is SVGIG in the germline V gene (reference sequence). Method: immunoSEQ multiplex PCR; TCRdb's copy keeps in-frame clones and lacks some. The table lists about 170,000 clones, 80% to 90% of them singletons. The J gene is TRBJ2-3, the V gene TRBV30, with TRBD2 matching over 16 bases. Sequencing used peripheral blood. This receptor was obtained from a woman in her sixties or seventies with COVID-19, enrolled during active disease. The CDR3 sequence: CAWSSSGTSGRAFLTDTQYF. DNA for the CDR3: TGTGCCTGGAGTTCCTCCGGGACTAGCGGGAGGGCCTTTCTGACAGATACGCAGTATTTT.